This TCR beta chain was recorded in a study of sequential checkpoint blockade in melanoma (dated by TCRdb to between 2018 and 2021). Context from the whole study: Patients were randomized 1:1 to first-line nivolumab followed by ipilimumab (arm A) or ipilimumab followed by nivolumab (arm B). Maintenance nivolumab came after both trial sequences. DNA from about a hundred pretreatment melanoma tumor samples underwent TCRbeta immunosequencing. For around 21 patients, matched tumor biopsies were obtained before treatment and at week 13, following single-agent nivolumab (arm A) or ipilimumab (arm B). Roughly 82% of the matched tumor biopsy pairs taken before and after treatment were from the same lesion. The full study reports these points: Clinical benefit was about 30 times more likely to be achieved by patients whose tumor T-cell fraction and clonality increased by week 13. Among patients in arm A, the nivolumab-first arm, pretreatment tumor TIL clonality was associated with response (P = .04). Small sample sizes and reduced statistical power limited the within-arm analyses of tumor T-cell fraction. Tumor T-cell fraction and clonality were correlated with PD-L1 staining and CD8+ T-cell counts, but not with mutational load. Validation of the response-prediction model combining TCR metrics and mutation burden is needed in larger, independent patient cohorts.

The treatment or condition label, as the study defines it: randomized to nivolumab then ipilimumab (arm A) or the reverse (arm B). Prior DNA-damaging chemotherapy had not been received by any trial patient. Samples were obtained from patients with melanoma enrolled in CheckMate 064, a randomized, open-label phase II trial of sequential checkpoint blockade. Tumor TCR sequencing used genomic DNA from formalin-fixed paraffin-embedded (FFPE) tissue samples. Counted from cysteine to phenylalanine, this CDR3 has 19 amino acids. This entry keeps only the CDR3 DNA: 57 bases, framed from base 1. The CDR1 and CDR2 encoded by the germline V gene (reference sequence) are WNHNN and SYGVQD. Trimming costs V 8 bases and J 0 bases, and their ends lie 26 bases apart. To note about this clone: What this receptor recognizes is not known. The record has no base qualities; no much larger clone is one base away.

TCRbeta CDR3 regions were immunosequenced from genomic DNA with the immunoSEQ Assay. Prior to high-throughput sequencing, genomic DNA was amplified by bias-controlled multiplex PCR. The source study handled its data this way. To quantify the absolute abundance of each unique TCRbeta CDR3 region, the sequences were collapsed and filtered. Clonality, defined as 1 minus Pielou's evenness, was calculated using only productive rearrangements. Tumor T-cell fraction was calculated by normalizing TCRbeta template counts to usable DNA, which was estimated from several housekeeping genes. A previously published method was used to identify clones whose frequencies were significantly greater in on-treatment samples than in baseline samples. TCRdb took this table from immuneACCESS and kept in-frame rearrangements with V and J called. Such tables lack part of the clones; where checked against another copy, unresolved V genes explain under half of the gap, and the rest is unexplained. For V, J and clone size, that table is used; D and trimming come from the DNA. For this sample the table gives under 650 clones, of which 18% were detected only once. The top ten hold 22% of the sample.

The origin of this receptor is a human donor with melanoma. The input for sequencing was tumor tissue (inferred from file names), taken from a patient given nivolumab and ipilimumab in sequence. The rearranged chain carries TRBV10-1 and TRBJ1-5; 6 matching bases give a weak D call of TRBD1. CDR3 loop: CASLPFQRQVCCSNQPQHF. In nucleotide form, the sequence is TGCGCCAGCCTCCCGTTTCAACGACAGGTCTGCTGTAGCAATCAGCCCCAGCATTTT.